Following are 8 T cell receptor beta chains from one sample sequenced in a study of T cells in Graves' hyperthyroidism and ophthalmopathy. From RNA transcripts, TCR beta CDR3 regions were amplified. The HTBI primer set served for first-round RT-PCR of the TCR CDR3. Using its own MiXCR run on the multiplex PCR reads, TCRdb lists one record per CDR3 protein. The sample holds about 840,000 distinct CDR3 sequences, about 38% seen once. The specimen was blood. These receptors all come from a young man with Graves' hyperthyroidism.

The rearrangement joins TRBV6-5 to TRBJ2-7; D remains ambiguous. This CDR3 is built from 13 residues. Per the germline V gene, CDR1 is MNHEY and CDR2 is SVGAGI. With 2 bases removed from V and 3 bases from J, the gap between germline ends came to 8 bases. The CDR3: CASSYGQRYEQYF. The CDR3, as DNA: TGTGCCAGCAGTTACGGGCAGCGCTACGAGCAGTACTTC.

This clonotype was detected a few times. The gene calls are TRBV20-1 and TRBJ1-5; 7 bases are shared with TRBD1. With 2 bases clipped from V and 3 bases from J, the junction kept 7 bases outside the gene matches. The germline CDR1 and CDR2 sequences are DFQATT and SNEGSKA (reference sequence). The CDR3 covers 15 residues. CDR3 region: CSARPGRGVNQPQHF. The CDR3 DNA follows: TGCAGTGCTAGACCTGGCAGGGGGGTCAATCAGCCCCAGCATTTT.

The V call is TRBV7-2, the J call TRBJ2-5, with 7 nucleotides matching TRBD1. Losses at the gene ends were 4 bases for V and 3 bases for J; bases not matched to a gene: 8. The CDR3 is 15 amino acids. In germline, CDR1 is SGHTA, CDR2 FQGNSA. The CDR3 loop is CASSSPDREEETQYF. For the CDR3, the DNA is TGTGCCAGCAGCTCACCAGACAGGGAAGAAGAGACCCAGTACTTC.

CDR3 DNA sequence: TGTGCCAGCAGCTTGGAGAAGGAGCTGTTTTTT. The encoded protein is CASSLEKELFF. The chain carries TRBV5-6 and TRBJ2-2; D call uncertain. Trimming stripped 0 bases from V and 10 bases from J, with 4 bases between. This CDR3 comprises 11 residues. Germline V CDR1 and CDR2: SGHDT, YYEEEE.

A note on this clonotype: This may come from a read error, since a much larger clone is one base off. The V and J genes are TRBV19 and TRBJ1-5; D remains ambiguous. Germline V lookup: CDR1 LNHDA, CDR2 SQIVND (reference sequence). The CDR3 runs to 13 residues. The CDR3 nucleotides read TGTGCCAGTAGTCAGTTGGTAGATCAGCCCCGGCATTTT. Amino acids: CASSQLVDQPRHF.

This clonotype was found a few times. The chain recombines TRBV7-9 with TRBJ2-2, with TRBD2 matching 7 bases. After removal of 4 bases from V and 2 bases from J, the junction contained 4 bases not matched to a gene. The CDR3 has 15 amino acids. The germline V gene has CDR1 SEHNR and CDR2 FQNEAQ (reference sequence). In DNA, the CDR3 is TGTGCCAGCAGCTCCCTAGCGGCCAACACCGGGGAGCTGTTTTTT. This encodes CASSSLAANTGELFF. Complete variable domain (other parts from reference TRBV7-9 and TRBJ2-2): DTGVSQNPRHKITKRGQNVTFRCDPISEHNRLYWYRQTLGQGPEFLTYFQNEAQLEKSRLLSDRFSAERPKGSFSTLEIQRTEQGDSAMYLCASSSLAANTGELFFGEGSRLTVL.

This clonotype occurred many times. This chain links TRBV7-8 with TRBJ2-5, with 10 nucleotides matching TRBD2. J gave up 5 bases and V 2 bases, and 5 bases lay outside the gene matches. This CDR3 contains 15 residues. Germline V CDR1 and CDR2: SGHVS, FQNEAQ. In DNA, the CDR3 is TGTGCCAGCAGCTTAACTAGCGGGGCACGGGAGACCCAGTACTTC. It encodes CASSLTSGARETQYF.

This clonotype has just a few counts. The chain is built from TRBV6-6 and TRBJ1-3, with D unclear. Per germline, CDR1 MNHNY and CDR2 SVGAGI (reference sequence). Trimming stripped 6 bases from V and 2 bases from J, with 11 bases between. This CDR3 region has 14 residues. The CDR3 loop reads CASSEQRAGNTIYF. The CDR3 nucleotides read TGTGCCAGCAGCGAACAAAGGGCTGGAAACACCATATATTTT.